This TCR beta chain appears in the sequencing data of a study of shared clonotypes between healthy human individuals (dated by TCRdb to the early 2020s). Looking at the study overall: Three men and two women, aged 18 to 49 years, made up the cohort. Per donor, three plates each were used for CD4 naive and CD4 memory, two for CD8 naive, and one for CD8 memory. To estimate repertoire size and how much clonotypes are shared between individuals, the study performed deep sequencing of blood TCR repertoires from about five healthy adults. To increase sequencing depth and limit assay-specific biases, different laboratories used diverse techniques to prepare libraries and sequence TCR repertoires. Each donor's leukapheresis produced roughly between roughly 0.85 and 9.5 billion PBMCs. General conclusions and limits of the study: Only blood was sampled, and tissue TCR repertoires likely differ from those in blood. Based on pairwise subsampling, the degree of clonotype sharing among donors was expected to be affected by sequencing depth. Because the study included a small number of donors, the genetic and exposure-history diversity represented was limited. Even with the large sequencing depth, rarefaction of the sorted-subset datasets indicated that sequencing was incomplete. Compared with non-shared clonotypes, the clonotypes found in all four sorted-subset donors had higher generation probabilities. Sharing across a few donors was observed for approximately 5% of naive CD4, over 3% of naive CD8, about 2.5% of memory CD4, and around 0.42% of memory CD8 clonotypes. Estimated clonotype richness was generally larger for naive than for memory subsets.

Healthy HIV-negative adults with no recently reported acute infections or vaccinations were included as donors. All donors were Caucasian adults living in Nashville, Tennessee, USA. CD4+ T cells were enriched by magnetic negative selection; naive cells were then positively selected on CD45RA, and the negative fraction formed the memory subset. Blood was collected by leukapheresis, and PBMCs were isolated by Ficoll-Histopaque density gradient centrifugation and then cryopreserved in liquid nitrogen vapor phase. Analytical flow cytometry was used to check the purity and quantity of every magnetically sorted T cell population. Genomic DNA was isolated from each sorted fraction and quantified by UV absorbance on a Nanodrop 2000c. Using the deep immunoSEQ assay, TCR CDR3 regions were amplified from genomic DNA by multiplex PCR. Genomic DNA extracted from each cell subset was distributed evenly over all wells of several immunoSEQ 96-well plates, and each plate served as one replicate. For sorted subsets, each replicate PCR was loaded with about 0.2 ug genomic DNA, equivalent to 25,000 to 35,000 T cell genomes. The purified libraries were quantified using a Qubit 3.0 fluorometer, sized with a Bioanalyzer 2100, and then quantified again using the KAPA Library Quantification kit. Each immunoSEQ 96-well plate was sequenced on its own single-read 150-cycle Illumina NextSeq 550 flow cell. For the original study's pipeline: The immunoSEQ output contained only junctional sequences without quality scores, so filtering could not match that applied to full-length reads. Sequences were annotated with PyIR, a Python wrapper for IgBLAST v1.9, using IMGT germline references to assign V/J genes and CDR3. Reads with weak V/J assignments (E-value above 1e-6), missing CDR3, stop codons, out-of-frame junctions, or ambiguous translated residues were removed. V3J clonotypes were defined as sequences sharing the same inferred V gene, J gene, and CDR3 amino acid sequence. Percentage overlap between repertoires was calculated by dividing the number of shared unique clonotypes by the size of the smaller repertoire. Richness of each repertoire was evaluated using RTK rarefaction, the Chao1 estimator, and Recon v2.1 estimates of unobserved clonotypes. Generation probabilities were computed with OLGA for all TCRbeta clonotypes obtained by the gDNA method from several donors. Entries here come from immuneACCESS through TCRdb and include only in-frame sequences with V and J called. Some clones fail to appear in such tables; in the studies checked, an unresolved V gene covers under half of the shortfall, and the cause of the remainder is unknown. D and trimming were read from the DNA, whereas the V and J calls and clone size are those reported in that table. This sample is represented by about 610,000 clones; roughly 97% of them were singletons. The ten largest clonotypes hold about 0.06% of the sample.

As to this clone: The target of this receptor is not known. No base quality information exists; no much larger clone differs at one position.

Trimming accounts for 4 bases at V and 6 bases at J, while the number of junction bases matched to no gene is 11. The germline V gene (reference sequence) gives CDR1 as LNHDA and CDR2 as SQIVND. The CDR3 numbers 15 residues from cysteine through phenylalanine. Just the 45-base CDR3 DNA is kept, in frame starting at base 1. The specimen was naive CD4+ T cells sorted from blood. Sample cell subset or site, as interpreted from the label and publication: CD45RA+ positively selected. The source of this sequence is a woman aged 25 to 39 in good health. The V gene is TRBV19 and the J gene is TRBJ2-7; TRBD2 lines up with 8 middle nucleotides. The sequence in DNA is TGTGCCAGTAGTACGAGAGCGGGAGTGGGATTCGAGCAGTACTTC. This translates into CASSTRAGVGFEQYF.